This TCR beta chain was documented in a study of T cells in Graves' hyperthyroidism and ophthalmopathy. Comment on this clonotype: As yet, its antigen is unknown. A read error may account for a junction end that differs from germline.

The study's findings and limits: Blood also carried most thyroid clonotypes expanded above 0.001.

RNA transcripts served as the template for amplifying TCR beta CDR3 regions. Using the HTBI primer set, a first-round RT-PCR was run on the TCR CDR3. MiXCR, run by TCRdb on the multiplex PCR reads, gives a single entry per CDR3 protein. The table shows approximately 300,000 distinct CDR3 sequences, with approximately 19% occurring only once. Germline lookup yields CDR1 LGHDT and CDR2 YNNKEL (reference sequence). This CDR3 has 15 residues. Uncontrolled infection, other autoimmune disease, pregnancy and lactation each barred patients from inclusion. Clinical symptoms, serum thyroxine, TRAb, thyroid ultrasound and orbital computed tomography established diagnosis. PBMCs were collected from a roughly 10 ml volume of fresh peripheral blood.

The sequenced sample consisted of blood. The chain joins TRBV3-1 to TRBJ2-7; TRBD1 agrees at 7 bases. This clonotype originated in a man aged 50 or older with Graves' ophthalmopathy. CDR3 bases: TGTGCCGGCAGCCCCACACAGGGGTCGGGCTACGAGCAGTACTTC. Translated, it gives CAGSPTQGSGYEQYF.